Below, 9 T cell receptor beta chains from the same sample are listed, as sequenced in a study of T cell responses to AZD1222 COVID-19 vaccine. Libraries were prepared by immunoSEQ multiplex PCR; TCRdb keeps only in-frame clonotypes and omits some of them. In the table there are 120,000 to 150,000 clones, approximately 90% of which are singletons. The specimen was peripheral blood, collected on day 0 of AZD1222 vaccination. The receptors stem from an adult in good health.

Regarding this clone: Germline is not matched at one junction end, which may reflect a read error. V and J are TRBV6-1 and TRBJ2-1, with TRBD1 identical over 11 bases. The CDR3 is 12 residues long. Germline V CDR1 and CDR2: MNHNS, SASEGT. The CDR3: CASSEAGDRGVF. The CDR3 nucleotides are TGTGCCAGCAGTGAAGCGGGGGACAGGGGGGTCTTC.

The chain joins TRBV21-1 to TRBJ2-1; the DNA was not used to check the table's D call, TRBD2. TRBV21-1 is a pseudogene locus. There are 15 residues in the CDR3. The CDR3 region is CASSPRTRDINEQFF. DNA for the CDR3: TGTGCCAGCAGCCCGAGGACTAGGGACATCAATGAGCAGTTCTTC.

The chain employs TRBV5-6 and TRBJ1-2, with TRBD1 as a possible D gene (5 bases). Germline V gene data show CDR1 as SGHDT and CDR2 as YYEEEE. The CDR3 has 13 amino acids. V lost 3 bases to trimming and J lost 7 bases, with 13 bases between them. The chain's CDR3 is CASSSLGPSGYTF. Here the CDR3 DNA reads TGTGCCAGCAGCTCTTTGGGGCCTAGTGGCTACACCTTC.

This clone was observed once. The chain is built from TRBV29-1 and TRBJ1-2, with no clear D. Germline loops: CDR1 SQVTM, CDR2 ANQGSEA. The V end was cut by 4 bases, the J end by 5 bases, with 8 bases between. This CDR3 is 11 amino acids long. DNA for the CDR3: TGCAGCGTTGTTAGCGAGTATGGCTACACCTTC. It is translated as CSVVSEYGYTF.

The rearrangement links TRBV9 to TRBJ1-1; D is possibly TRBD1 (6 bases). V lost 9 bases to trimming and J lost 2 bases, with 17 bases between them. The CDR3 is made up of 14 amino acids. Germline values: CDR1 SGDLS, CDR2 YYNGEE. In nucleotides, the CDR3 is TGTGCCACCCCGGTTGACAGGCTAAACACTGAAGCTTTCTTT. As protein: CATPVDRLNTEAFF.

V usage is TRBV7-9 and J usage is TRBJ1-1; D is unresolved. V was trimmed by 7 bases and J by 5 bases, leaving 17 bases between them. Germline CDR1 SEHNR, CDR2 FQNEAQ (reference sequence). The CDR3 consists of 14 residues. CDR3 amino acids: CASTRGQISTEAFF. CDR3 in DNA: TGTGCCAGCACCCGAGGCCAGATCTCAACTGAAGCTTTCTTT.

The chain recombines TRBV27 with TRBJ1-2; 9 nucleotides align to TRBD1. The CDR3 is 14 amino acids. Trimming at V came to 5 bases and at J to 4 bases, leaving 5 bases not matched to a gene. The germline gives CDR1 MNHEY, CDR2 SMNVEV (reference sequence). Here the CDR3 reads CASSGGTGSYGYTF. Written as DNA, the CDR3 is TGTGCCAGCAGTGGGGGGACAGGGTCCTATGGCTACACCTTC.

The V and J genes are TRBV27 and TRBJ1-6; D ambiguous. The CDR3 spans 15 residues. Germline CDR1 is MNHEY and CDR2 is SMNVEV (reference sequence). Trimming pared 4 bases from V and 10 bases from J, leaving 17 bases between. Written as DNA, the CDR3 is TGTGCCAGCAGTTCCTGGGATCGGGGAGGGTCACCCCTCCACTTT. This codes for CASSSWDRGGSPLHF.

The V and J genes are TRBV5-6 and TRBJ2-1, with 11 bases fitting TRBD2. This CDR3 spans 14 amino acids. J gave up 6 bases and V 7 bases, and 6 bases lay outside the gene matches. In germline, CDR1 is SGHDT, CDR2 YYEEEE. Here the CDR3 DNA reads TGTGCCAGCGGAACTAGCGGGGGCCTCAATGAGCAGTTCTTC. It specifies CASGTSGGLNEQFF. Filled out from reference TRBV5-6 and TRBJ2-1, the complete variable domain reads DAGVTQSPTHLIKTRGQQVTLRCSPKSGHDTVSWYQQALGQGPQFIFQYYEEEERQRGNFPDRFSGHQFPNYSSELNVNALLLGDSALYLCASGTSGGLNEQFFGPGTRLTVL.